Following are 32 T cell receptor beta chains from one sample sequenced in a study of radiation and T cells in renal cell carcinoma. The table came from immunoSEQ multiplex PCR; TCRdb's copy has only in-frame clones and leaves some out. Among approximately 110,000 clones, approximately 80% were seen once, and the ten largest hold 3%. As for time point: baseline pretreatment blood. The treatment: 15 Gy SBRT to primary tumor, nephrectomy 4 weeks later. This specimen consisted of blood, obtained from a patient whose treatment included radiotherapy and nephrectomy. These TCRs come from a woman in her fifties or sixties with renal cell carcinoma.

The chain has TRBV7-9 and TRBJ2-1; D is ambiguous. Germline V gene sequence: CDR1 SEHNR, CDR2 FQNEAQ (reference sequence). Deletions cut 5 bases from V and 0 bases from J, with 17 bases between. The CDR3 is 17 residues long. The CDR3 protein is CASSPYMSYRSYNEQFF. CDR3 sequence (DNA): TGTGCCAGCAGCCCTTATATGTCATACCGCTCCTACAATGAGCAGTTCTTC.

The CDR3 DNA is TGTGCCAGCAGTGGGGCTAGCGGGAGGGGCAATGAGCAGTTCTTC. Translating it yields CASSGASGRGNEQFF. The genes are TRBV2 and TRBJ2-1; 12 nucleotides agree with TRBD2. The CDR3 runs to 15 residues. Unmatched junction bases numbered 4, after V lost 4 bases and J lost 6 bases. CDR1 and CDR2 (germline): SNHLY, FYNNEI.

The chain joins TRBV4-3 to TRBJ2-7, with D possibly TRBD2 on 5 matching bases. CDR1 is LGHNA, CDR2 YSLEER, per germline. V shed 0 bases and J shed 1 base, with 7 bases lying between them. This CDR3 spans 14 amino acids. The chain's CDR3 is CASSQETRSYEQYF. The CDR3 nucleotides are TGCGCCAGCAGCCAAGAAACTAGATCCTACGAGCAGTACTTC.

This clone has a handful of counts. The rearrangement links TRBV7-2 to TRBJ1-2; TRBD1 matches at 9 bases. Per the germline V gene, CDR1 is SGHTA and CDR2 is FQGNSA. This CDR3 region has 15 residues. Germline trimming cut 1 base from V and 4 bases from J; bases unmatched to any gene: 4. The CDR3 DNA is TGTGCCAGCAGCTTAGGTGGGACAGGGTTCTATGGCTACACCTTC. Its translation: CASSLGGTGFYGYTF.

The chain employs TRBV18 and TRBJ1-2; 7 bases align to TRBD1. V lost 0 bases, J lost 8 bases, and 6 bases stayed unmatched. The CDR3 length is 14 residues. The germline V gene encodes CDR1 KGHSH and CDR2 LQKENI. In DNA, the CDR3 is TGTGCCAGCTCACCACCACAGGGGCATCGGGGCTACACCTTC. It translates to CASSPPQGHRGYTF.

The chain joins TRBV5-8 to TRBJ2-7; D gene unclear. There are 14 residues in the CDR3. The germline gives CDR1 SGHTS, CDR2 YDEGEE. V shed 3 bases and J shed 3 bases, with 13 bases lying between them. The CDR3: CASSWQALDYEQYF. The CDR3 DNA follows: TGTGCCAGCAGCTGGCAGGCGCTAGACTACGAGCAGTACTTC.

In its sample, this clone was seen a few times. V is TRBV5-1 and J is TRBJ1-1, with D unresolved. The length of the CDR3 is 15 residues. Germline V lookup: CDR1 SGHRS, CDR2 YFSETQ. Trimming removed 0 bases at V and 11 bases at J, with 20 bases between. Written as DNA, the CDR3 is TGCGCCAGCAGCTTGGACGGGGAACCAGGAGCGCGGGCTTTCTTT. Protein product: CASSLDGEPGARAFF.

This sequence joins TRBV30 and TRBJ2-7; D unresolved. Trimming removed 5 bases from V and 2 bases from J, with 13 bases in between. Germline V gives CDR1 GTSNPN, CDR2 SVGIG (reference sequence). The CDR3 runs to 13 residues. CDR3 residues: CAWVVSSPYEQYF. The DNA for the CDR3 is TGTGCCTGGGTGGTCAGTTCTCCCTACGAGCAGTACTTC.

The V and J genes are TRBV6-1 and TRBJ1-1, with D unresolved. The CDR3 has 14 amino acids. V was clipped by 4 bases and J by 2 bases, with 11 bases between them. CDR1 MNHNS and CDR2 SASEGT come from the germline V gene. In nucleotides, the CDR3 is TGTGCCAGCAGTGGGAGGACGGATAACACTGAAGCTTTCTTT. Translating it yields CASSGRTDNTEAFF.

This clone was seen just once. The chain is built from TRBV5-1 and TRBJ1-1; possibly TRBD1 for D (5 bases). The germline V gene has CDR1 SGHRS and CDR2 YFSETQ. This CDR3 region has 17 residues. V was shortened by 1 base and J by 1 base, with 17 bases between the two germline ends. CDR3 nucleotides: TGCGCCAGCAGCTTGACTAATAGTAGGGGTAGGAACACTGAAGCTTTCTTT. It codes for CASSLTNSRGRNTEAFF.

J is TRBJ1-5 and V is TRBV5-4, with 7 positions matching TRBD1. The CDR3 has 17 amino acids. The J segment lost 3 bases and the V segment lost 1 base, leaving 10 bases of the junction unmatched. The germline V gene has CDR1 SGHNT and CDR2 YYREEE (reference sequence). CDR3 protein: CASSLTTGQVINQPQHF. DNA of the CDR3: TGTGCCAGCAGCTTGACTACCGGACAGGTCATCAATCAGCCCCAGCATTTT.

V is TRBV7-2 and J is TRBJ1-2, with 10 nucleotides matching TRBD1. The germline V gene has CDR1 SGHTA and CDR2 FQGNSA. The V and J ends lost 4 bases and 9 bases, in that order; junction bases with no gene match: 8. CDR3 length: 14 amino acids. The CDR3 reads CASSSGQGIRSYTF. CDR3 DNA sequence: TGTGCCAGCAGCTCGGGACAGGGGATAAGAAGCTACACCTTC.

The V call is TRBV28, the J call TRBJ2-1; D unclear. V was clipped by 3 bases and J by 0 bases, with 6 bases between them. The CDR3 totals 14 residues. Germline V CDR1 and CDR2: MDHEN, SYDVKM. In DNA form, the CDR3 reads TGTGCCAGCAGTTTGCAGAGCTCCTACAATGAGCAGTTCTTC. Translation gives CASSLQSSYNEQFF.

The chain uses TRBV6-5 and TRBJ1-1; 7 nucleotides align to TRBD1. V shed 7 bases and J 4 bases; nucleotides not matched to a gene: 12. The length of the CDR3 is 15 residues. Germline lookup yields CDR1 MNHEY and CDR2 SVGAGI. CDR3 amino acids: CASTSGGGSGTEAFF. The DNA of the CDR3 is TGTGCCAGCACCTCAGGGGGGGGTTCGGGCACTGAAGCTTTCTTT.

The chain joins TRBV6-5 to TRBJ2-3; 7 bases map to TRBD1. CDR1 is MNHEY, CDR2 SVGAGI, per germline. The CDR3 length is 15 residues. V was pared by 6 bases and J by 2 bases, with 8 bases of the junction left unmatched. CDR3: CASRVLQGYTDTQYF. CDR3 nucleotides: TGTGCCAGCAGGGTCTTACAGGGGTACACAGATACGCAGTATTTT.

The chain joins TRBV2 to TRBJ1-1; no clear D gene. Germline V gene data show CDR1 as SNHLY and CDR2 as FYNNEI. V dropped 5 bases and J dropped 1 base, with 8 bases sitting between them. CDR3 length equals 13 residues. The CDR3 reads CASSRGENTEAFF. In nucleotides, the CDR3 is TGTGCCAGCAGTCGGGGAGAGAACACTGAAGCTTTCTTT.

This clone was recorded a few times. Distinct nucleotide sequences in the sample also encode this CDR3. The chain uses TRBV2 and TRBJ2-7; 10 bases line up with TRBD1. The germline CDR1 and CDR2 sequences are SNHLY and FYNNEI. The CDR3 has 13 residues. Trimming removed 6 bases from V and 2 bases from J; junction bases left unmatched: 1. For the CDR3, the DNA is TGTGCCAGCAGCGACAGGGGGCCCTACGAGCAGTACTTC. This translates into CASSDRGPYEQYF.

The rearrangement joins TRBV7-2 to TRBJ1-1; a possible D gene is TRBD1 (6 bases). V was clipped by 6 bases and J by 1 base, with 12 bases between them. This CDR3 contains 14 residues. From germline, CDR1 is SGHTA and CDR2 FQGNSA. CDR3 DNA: TGTGCCAGCAGACCGGGACACTCGAACACTGAAGCTTTCTTT. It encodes CASRPGHSNTEAFF.

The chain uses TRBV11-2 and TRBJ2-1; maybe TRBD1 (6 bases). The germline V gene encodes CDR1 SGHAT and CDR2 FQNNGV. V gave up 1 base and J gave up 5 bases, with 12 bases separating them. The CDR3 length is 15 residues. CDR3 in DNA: TGTGCCAGCAGCTTAGGCGGACAGTCCCACAATGAGCAGTTCTTC. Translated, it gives CASSLGGQSHNEQFF.

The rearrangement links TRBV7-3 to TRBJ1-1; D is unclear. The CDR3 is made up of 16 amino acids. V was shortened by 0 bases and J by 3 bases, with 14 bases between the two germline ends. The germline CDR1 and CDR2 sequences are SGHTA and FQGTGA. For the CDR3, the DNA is TGTGCCAGCAGCTTAACGGCGCAGCCTACGTACACTGAAGCTTTCTTT. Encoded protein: CASSLTAQPTYTEAFF.

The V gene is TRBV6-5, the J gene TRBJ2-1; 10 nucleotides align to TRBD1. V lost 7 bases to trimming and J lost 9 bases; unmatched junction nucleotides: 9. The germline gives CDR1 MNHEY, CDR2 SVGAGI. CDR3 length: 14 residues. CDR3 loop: CASTLGQGIGEQFF. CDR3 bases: TGTGCCAGCACCCTGGGACAGGGGATAGGTGAGCAGTTCTTC.

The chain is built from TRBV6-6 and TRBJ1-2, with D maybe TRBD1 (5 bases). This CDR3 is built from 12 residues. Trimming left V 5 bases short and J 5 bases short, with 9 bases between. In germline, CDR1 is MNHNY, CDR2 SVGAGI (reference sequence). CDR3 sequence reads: CASSGTWYGYTF. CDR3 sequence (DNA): TGTGCCAGCAGTGGGACTTGGTATGGCTACACCTTC.

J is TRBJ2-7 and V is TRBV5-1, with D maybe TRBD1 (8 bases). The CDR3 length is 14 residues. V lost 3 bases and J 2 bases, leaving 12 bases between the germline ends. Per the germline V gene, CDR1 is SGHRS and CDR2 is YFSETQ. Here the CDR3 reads CASSSQGGTYEQYF. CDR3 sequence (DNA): TGCGCCAGCAGCTCACAGGGGGGGACCTACGAGCAGTACTTC.

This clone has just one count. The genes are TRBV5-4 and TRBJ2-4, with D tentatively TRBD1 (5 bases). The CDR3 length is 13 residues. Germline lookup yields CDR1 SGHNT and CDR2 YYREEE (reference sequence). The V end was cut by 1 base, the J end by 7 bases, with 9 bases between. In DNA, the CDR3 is TGTGCCAGCAGCTTGTGGGCAGGGAACATTCAGTACTTC. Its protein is CASSLWAGNIQYF.

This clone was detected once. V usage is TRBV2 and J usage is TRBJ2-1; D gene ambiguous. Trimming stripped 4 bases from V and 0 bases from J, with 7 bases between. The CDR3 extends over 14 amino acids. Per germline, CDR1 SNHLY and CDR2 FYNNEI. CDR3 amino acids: CASSAGSSYNEQFF. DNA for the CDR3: TGTGCCAGCAGTGCGGGTAGCTCCTACAATGAGCAGTTCTTC.

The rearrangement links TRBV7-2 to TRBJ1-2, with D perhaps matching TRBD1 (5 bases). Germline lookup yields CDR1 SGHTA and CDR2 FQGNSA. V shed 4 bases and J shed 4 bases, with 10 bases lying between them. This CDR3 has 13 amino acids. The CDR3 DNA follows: TGTGCCAGCAGCTACAGGCTCAGCTATGGCTACACCTTC. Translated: CASSYRLSYGYTF.

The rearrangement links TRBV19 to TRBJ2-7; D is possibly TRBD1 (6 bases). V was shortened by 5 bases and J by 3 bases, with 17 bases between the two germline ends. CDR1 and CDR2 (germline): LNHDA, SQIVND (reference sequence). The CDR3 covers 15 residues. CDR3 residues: CASSQGGTPYYEQYF. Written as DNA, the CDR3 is TGTGCCAGTAGTCAGGGTGGGACACCTTACTACGAGCAGTACTTC.

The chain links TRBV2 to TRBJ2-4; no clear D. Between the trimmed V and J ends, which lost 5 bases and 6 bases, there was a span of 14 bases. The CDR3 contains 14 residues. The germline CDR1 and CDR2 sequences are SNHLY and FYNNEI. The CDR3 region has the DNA TGTGCCAGCAGTTCTGATTCAACGGGAAACATTCAGTACTTC. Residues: CASSSDSTGNIQYF.

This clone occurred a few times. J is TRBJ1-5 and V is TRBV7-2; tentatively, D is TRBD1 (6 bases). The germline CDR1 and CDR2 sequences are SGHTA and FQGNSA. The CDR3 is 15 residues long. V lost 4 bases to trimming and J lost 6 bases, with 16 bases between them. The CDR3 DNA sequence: TGTGCCAGCAGCTCCAACGCAGGGGCGGCTCAGCCCCAGCATTTT. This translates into CASSSNAGAAQPQHF.

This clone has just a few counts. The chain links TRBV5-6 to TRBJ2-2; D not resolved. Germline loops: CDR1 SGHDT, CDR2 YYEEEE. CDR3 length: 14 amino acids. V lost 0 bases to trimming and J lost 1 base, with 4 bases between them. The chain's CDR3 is CASSLGVNTGELFF. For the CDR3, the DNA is TGTGCCAGCAGCTTGGGGGTGAACACCGGGGAGCTGTTTTTT.

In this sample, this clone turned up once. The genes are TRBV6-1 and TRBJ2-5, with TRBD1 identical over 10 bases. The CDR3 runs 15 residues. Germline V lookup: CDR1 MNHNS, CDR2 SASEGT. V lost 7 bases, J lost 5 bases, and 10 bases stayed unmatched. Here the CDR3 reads CASTTMRQGAETQYF. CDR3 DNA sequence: TGTGCCAGCACCACGATGAGACAGGGGGCTGAGACCCAGTACTTC.

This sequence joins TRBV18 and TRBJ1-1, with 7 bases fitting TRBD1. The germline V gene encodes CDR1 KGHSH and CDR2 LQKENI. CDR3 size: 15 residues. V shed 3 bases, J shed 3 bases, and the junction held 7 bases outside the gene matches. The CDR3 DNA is TGTGCCAGCTCACCGCAACAGGGGATCGACACTGAAGCTTTCTTT. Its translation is CASSPQQGIDTEAFF.